This TCR beta chain was identified in a study of response to subunit inactivated influenza vaccine. The CDR3 length is 12 residues. Per the germline V gene, CDR1 is DFQATT and CDR2 is SNEGSKA (reference sequence). V lost 2 bases to trimming and J lost 9 bases, with 13 bases between them. TCRdb used MiXCR to reprocess the RT-PCR reads, holding one entry per CDR3 protein. There are about 540,000 distinct CDR3 sequences in the sample; 20% to 25% occur only once, and 2.8% lies in the top ten. This sample also appeared in a second study, on T cells expressing NK-cell markers. According to that study: What made the TCR beta cDNA was 5'RACE template switching with UMIs. Researchers report these clonotypes also headed the CD3+CD56-NKG2C+ fraction in a handful of donors.

The source is a man between 45 and 60 years old who received an inactivated influenza vaccine. The sample consisted of CD4+ T cells sorted from PBMCs, taken 12 days after vaccination. The V call is TRBV20-1, the J call TRBJ2-5; D remains unclear. The CDR3 sequence: CSARLQPGAQYF. CDR3 sequence (DNA): TGCAGTGCTAGATTGCAGCCCGGAGCCCAGTACTTC.